This record concerns one TCR beta chain sequence. TCRdb recomputed calls from the 5' RACE reads with MiXCR, one row per CDR3 protein. The table records almost 350,000 distinct CDR3 sequences, under 25% of them present only once. This entry belongs to a study of T-cell memory formation after mild COVID-19. Trimming pared 0 bases from V and 4 bases from J, leaving 9 bases between. The germline CDR1 and CDR2 sequences are MNHEY and SVGAGI. The CDR3 is 15 residues long. Sequencing was performed on PBMCs or a T cell subset sorted from them (not recorded which). The J gene is TRBJ2-2, the V gene TRBV6-5; possibly TRBD1 for D (5 bases). This TCR derives from a man between 18 and 29 years old who had mild COVID-19 (a few samples of this study predate the infection). Cell type and time point are not known. Here the CDR3 reads CASSYSSGFTGELFF. In nucleotides, the CDR3 is TGTGCCAGCAGTTACTCGTCAGGGTTCACCGGGGAGCTGTTTTTT.